The clone carrying this T cell receptor (beta chain) has just a few counts. This specimen comes from a study of sequential checkpoint blockade in melanoma. Sample treatment: randomized to nivolumab then ipilimumab (arm A) or the reverse (arm B). None of the patients previously received DNA-damaging chemotherapy. Germline-derived CDR1 and CDR2 are SQVTM and ANQGSEA. The CDR3 loop spans 13 amino acids. The V and J ends lost 1 base and 3 bases respectively, with 7 bases between them. Some clones are missing from TCRdb's copy, which holds only in-frame ones; the method was immunoSEQ multiplex PCR. This repertoire shows 35,000 to 40,000 clones, around nine tenths found once; its top ten account for about an eighth.

The chain is built from TRBV29-1 and TRBJ1-5; TRBD1 is a possible D gene (5 bases). The source is a human donor with melanoma. Source: CD8+ T cells sorted from blood (inferred from file names), taken from a patient given nivolumab and ipilimumab in sequence. The CDR3 bases are TGCAGCGTTGAAGGGGGCTCCAATCAGCCCCAGCATTTT. Translated, it gives CSVEGGSNQPQHF.